This TCR beta chain is from a study of PD-1 blockade in classical Hodgkin lymphoma. Libraries were prepared by immunoSEQ multiplex PCR; TCRdb keeps only in-frame clonotypes and omits some of them. The sample yields 10,000 to 15,000 clones, roughly 84% seen once. Germline V gene data show CDR1 as MNHEY and CDR2 as SMNVEV (reference sequence). Trimming cost V 2 bases and J 7 bases, with 18 bases left between them. The CDR3 covers 16 residues. Following autologous stem cell transplantation, relapse occurred in every patient, and exposure to brentuximab vedotin varied. After thawing, PBMCs were subjected to magnetic negative selection to isolate CD8+ T cells.

This chain connects TRBV27 to TRBJ2-1; perhaps D is TRBD1 or TRBD2 (5 bases each). The sequencing here drew on CD8+ T cells from blood, taken at baseline. This clonotype was obtained from a human donor with classical Hodgkin lymphoma. CDR3 residues: CASSLRAGLSGNEQFF. CDR3 bases: TGTGCCAGCAGTTTAAGGGCAGGGCTCTCGGGAAATGAGCAGTTCTTC.